This TCR beta chain was sequenced for a study of CD8 T cells in Susac syndrome. RNA, at about 0.45 to 1 ug, was reverse transcribed with random hexamers. It was immunoSEQ multiplex PCR that amplified TCR beta CDR3 across 54 Vbeta and 13 Jbeta. Using its own MiXCR run on the immunoSEQ multiplex PCR reads, TCRdb lists one record per CDR3 protein. The table lists 250,000 or so distinct CDR3 sequences, 93% of them singletons. CD8+ and CD4+ T cells taken from blood had their TCR beta sequenced. It was treatment-naive patients with stable or active relapsing-remitting disease who made up the multiple sclerosis controls. Study observations and caveats: An acknowledgment was made by the study that its TCR sequencing and HLA analysis involved relatively few individuals.

V was pared by 3 bases and J by 2 bases, with 13 bases of the junction left unmatched. The CDR3 contains 18 residues. The germline CDR1 and CDR2 sequences are SEHNR and FQNEAQ (reference sequence). About this clonotype itself: Its antigen is as yet unknown.

The J gene is TRBJ1-2, the V gene TRBV7-9, with TRBD1 identical over 9 bases. This receptor was identified in a human donor with multiple sclerosis. Sequences were obtained from CD4+ T cells from PBMCs. CDR3 in DNA: TGTGCCAGCAGCTTTGGGGGCCGTACCGGGACAGGGAACTATGGCTACACCTTC. This encodes CASSFGGRTGTGNYGYTF.